One sample yielded the 10 T cell receptor beta chains listed below, sequenced in a study of early T cells in non-severe SARS-CoV-2 infection. One entry per CDR3 protein results from TCRdb running MiXCR on the 5' RACE reads. Of 30,000 to 40,000 distinct CDR3 sequences detected, around 4.1% appear once; the ten largest clones hold approximately 6.3%. The sequencing sample was made of whole blood. These receptors came from an adult who was a healthcare worker with PCR-confirmed SARS-CoV-2 infection or an uninfected control (not recorded which).

This clonotype occurred many times. The chain links TRBV5-4 to TRBJ2-1; D unclear. The germline V gene has CDR1 SGHNT and CDR2 YYREEE (reference sequence). Trimming left V 0 bases short and J 6 bases short, with 19 bases between. CDR3 length: 17 residues. CDR3 sequence (DNA): TGTGCCAGCAGCTTGGACATTTTCCGTGTATTGAGCAATGAGCAGTTCTTC. This gives the protein CASSLDIFRVLSNEQFF.

This clonotype appeared many times. The rearrangement joins TRBV20-1 to TRBJ2-2; 10 nucleotides match TRBD1. The V and J ends lost 3 bases and 7 bases, in that order; junction bases with no gene match: 14. This CDR3 comprises 17 residues. Germline V CDR1 and CDR2: DFQATT, SNEGSKA (reference sequence). The CDR3 is CSASRGGTGASNGELFF. In DNA form, the CDR3 reads TGCAGTGCTAGTCGCGGAGGGACAGGGGCGTCCAACGGGGAGCTGTTTTTT.

This clonotype was counted at least ten times. The chain has TRBV27 and TRBJ1-1, with a possible D match to TRBD1 (6 bases). The V gene's germline CDR1 is MNHEY and CDR2 SMNVEV (reference sequence). Trimming shortened V by 5 bases and J by 13 bases, and 20 bases separated the two germline ends. The CDR3 spans 13 residues. CDR3 bases: TGTGCCAGCAGTAGGGGGGAGCTGGCAAAAGTTTTCTTT. This encodes CASSRGELAKVFF.

This clonotype showed up many times. The V and J genes are TRBV18 and TRBJ1-4, with TRBD1 identical over 8 bases. This CDR3 contains 15 residues. In germline, CDR1 is KGHSH, CDR2 LQKENI. V was clipped by 3 bases and J by 3 bases; unmatched bases: 3. The CDR3 spells CASSPRTGSNEKLFF. The CDR3 coding sequence is TGTGCCAGCTCACCGCGGACAGGGTCTAATGAAAAACTGTTTTTT. The full variable domain, rest sourced from reference TRBV18 and TRBJ1-4, is NAGVMQNPRHLVRRRGQEARLRCSPMKGHSHVYWYRQLPEEGLKFMVYLQKENIIDESGMPKERFSAEFPKEGPSILRIQQVVRGDSAAYFCASSPRTGSNEKLFFGSGTQLSVL.

Ten or more counts support this clonotype. The rearrangement links TRBV29-1 to TRBJ2-7; D not resolved. The germline V gene has CDR1 SQVTM and CDR2 ANQGSEA. This CDR3 is built from 13 residues. The V end was cut by 5 bases, the J end by 2 bases, with 13 bases between. In DNA form, the CDR3 reads TGCAGCGTTTCGTCAGTGGGCCCCTACGAGCAGTACTTC. Residues: CSVSSVGPYEQYF.

In its sample, this clonotype was seen many times. The chain employs TRBV11-2 and TRBJ2-7, with D uncertain. Germline-derived CDR1 and CDR2 are SGHAT and FQNNGV. V was clipped by 1 base and J by 0 bases, with 7 bases between them. The CDR3 loop spans 14 amino acids. CDR3 coding DNA: TGTGCCAGCAGCTTAGGTCGGGTCTCCTACGAGCAGTACTTC. It is translated as CASSLGRVSYEQYF.

This clonotype was seen many times. The chain has TRBV6-6 and TRBJ2-1; unclear D gene. The V end lost 4 bases, the J end lost 2 bases, and 6 bases lay between the germline ends. The germline CDR1 and CDR2 sequences are MNHNY and SVGAGI (reference sequence). The CDR3 is 13 amino acids. The CDR3 spells CASSSTAYNEQFF. CDR3 sequence (DNA): TGTGCCAGCAGTTCAACAGCCTACAATGAGCAGTTCTTC.

This clonotype was counted at least ten times. The chain has TRBV12-3 or TRBV12-4 and TRBJ2-3, with D perhaps TRBD2 (5 bases). The CDR3 is 15 residues long. Trimming removed 0 bases from V and 1 base from J, with 8 bases in between. The CDR3 sequence: CASSLAGERTDTQYF. The CDR3 DNA reads as TGTGCCAGCAGTTTAGCGGGAGAACGCACAGATACGCAGTATTTT.

This clonotype was seen many times. This chain connects TRBV24-1 to TRBJ1-2; D gene uncertain. V was pared by 3 bases and J by 2 bases, with 9 bases between. This CDR3 spans 14 amino acids. The germline gives CDR1 KGHDR, CDR2 SFDVKD. The CDR3 loop reads CATSDPRGNYGYTF. The DNA of the CDR3 is TGTGCCACCAGTGATCCACGGGGAAACTATGGCTACACCTTC.

In this sample, this clonotype turned up many times. The gene calls are TRBV2 and TRBJ2-7; the D gene is possibly TRBD2 (5 bases). CDR1 and CDR2 (germline): SNHLY, FYNNEI. The CDR3 extends over 14 amino acids. V lost 3 bases and J 6 bases, leaving 15 bases between the germline ends. The CDR3 DNA follows: TGTGCCAGCAGTGAGGGAAGGAGGCTGGCCGAGCAGTACTTC. This gives the protein CASSEGRRLAEQYF. Supplemented by reference TRBV2 and TRBJ2-7, the full variable domain reads EPEVTQTPSHQVTQMGQEVILRCVPISNHLYFYWYRQILGQKVEFLVSFYNNEISEKSEIFDDQFSVERPDGSNFTLKIRSTKLEDSAMYFCASSEGRRLAEQYFGPGTRLTVT.